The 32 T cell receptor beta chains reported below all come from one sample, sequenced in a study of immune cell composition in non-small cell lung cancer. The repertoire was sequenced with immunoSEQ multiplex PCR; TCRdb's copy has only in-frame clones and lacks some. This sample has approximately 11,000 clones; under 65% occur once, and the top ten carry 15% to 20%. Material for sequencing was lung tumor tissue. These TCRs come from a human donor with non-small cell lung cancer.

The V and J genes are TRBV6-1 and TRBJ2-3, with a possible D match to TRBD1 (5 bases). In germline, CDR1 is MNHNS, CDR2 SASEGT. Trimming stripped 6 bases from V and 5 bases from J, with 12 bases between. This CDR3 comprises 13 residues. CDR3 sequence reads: CASSGRVQDTQYF. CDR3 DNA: TGTGCCAGCAGCGGCAGGGTGCAAGATACGCAGTATTTT.

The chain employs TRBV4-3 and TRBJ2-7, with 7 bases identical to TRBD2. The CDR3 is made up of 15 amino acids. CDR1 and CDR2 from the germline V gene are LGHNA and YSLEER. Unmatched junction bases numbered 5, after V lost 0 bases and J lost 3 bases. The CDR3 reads CASSQELALLYEQYF. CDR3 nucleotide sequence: TGCGCCAGCAGCCAAGAACTAGCGCTTCTCTACGAGCAGTACTTC.

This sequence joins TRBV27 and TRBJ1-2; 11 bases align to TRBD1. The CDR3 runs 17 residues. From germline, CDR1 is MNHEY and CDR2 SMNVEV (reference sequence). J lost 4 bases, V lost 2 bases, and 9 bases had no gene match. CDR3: CASSLEGRTGGIYGYTF. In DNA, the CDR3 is TGTGCCAGCAGTTTAGAGGGCCGGACAGGGGGCATCTATGGCTACACCTTC.

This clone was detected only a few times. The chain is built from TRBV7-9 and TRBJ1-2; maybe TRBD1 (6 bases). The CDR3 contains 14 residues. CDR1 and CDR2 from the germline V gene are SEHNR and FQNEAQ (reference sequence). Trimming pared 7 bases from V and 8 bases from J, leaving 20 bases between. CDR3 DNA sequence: TGTGCCAGCACCCCCGGGGGGCCCGTTGGAGGCTACACCTTC. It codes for CASTPGGPVGGYTF.

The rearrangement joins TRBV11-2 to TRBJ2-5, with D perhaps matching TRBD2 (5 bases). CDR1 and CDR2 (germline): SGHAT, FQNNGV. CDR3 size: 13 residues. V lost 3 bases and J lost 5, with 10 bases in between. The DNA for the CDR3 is TGTGCCAGCAGCTTGGCTAGAGGGGAGACCCAGTACTTC. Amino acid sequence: CASSLARGETQYF. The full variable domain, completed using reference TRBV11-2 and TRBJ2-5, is EAGVAQSPRYKIIEKRQSVAFWCNPISGHATLYWYQQILGQGPKLLIQFQNNGVVDDSQLPKDRFSAERLKGVDSTLKIQPAKLEDSAVYLCASSLARGETQYFGPGTRLLVL.

The CDR3 loop reads CASSWLAIGDTDTQYF. The CDR3 DNA is TGTGCCAGCAGTTGGCTGGCTATTGGAGACACAGATACGCAGTATTTT. This chain joins TRBV28 and TRBJ2-3; D not resolved. The germline V gene has CDR1 MDHEN and CDR2 SYDVKM. The ends were cut back, 4 bases at V and 2 bases at J, with 16 bases in the middle. This CDR3 has 16 amino acids.

The CDR3 protein is CASIRNPLGTGREKLFF. CDR3 DNA: TGTGCCAGCATCCGGAATCCGCTTGGGACAGGGAGGGAAAAACTGTTTTTT. The rearrangement uses TRBV2 and TRBJ1-4; 9 bases align to TRBD1. V shed 7 bases, J shed 8 bases, and the junction held 17 bases outside the gene matches. The length of the CDR3 is 17 residues. Germline V gene data show CDR1 as SNHLY and CDR2 as FYNNEI.

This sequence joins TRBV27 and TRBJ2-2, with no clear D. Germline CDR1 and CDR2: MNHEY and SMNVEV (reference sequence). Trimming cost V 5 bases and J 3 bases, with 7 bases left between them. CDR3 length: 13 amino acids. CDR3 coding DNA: TGTGCCAGCAGTCCGAGTTACACCGGGGAGCTGTTTTTT. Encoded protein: CASSPSYTGELFF.

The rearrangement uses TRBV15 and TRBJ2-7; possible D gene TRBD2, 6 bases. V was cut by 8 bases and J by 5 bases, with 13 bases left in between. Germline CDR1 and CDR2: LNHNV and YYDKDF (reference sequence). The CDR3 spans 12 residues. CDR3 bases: TGTGCCACCTCCGGCGGGACGAACGAGCAGTACTTC. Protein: CATSGGTNEQYF.

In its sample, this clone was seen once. The CDR3 is CASSLEGQGMTDTQYF. CDR3 bases: TGTGCCAGCAGCTTGGAGGGACAGGGGATGACAGATACGCAGTATTTT. V is TRBV5-4 and J is TRBJ2-3, with 10 bases matching TRBD1. CDR1 SGHNT and CDR2 YYREEE come from the germline V gene (reference sequence). The CDR3 length is 16 residues. J lost 3 bases, V lost 0 bases, and 4 bases had no gene match. The variable domain in full, with the rest retrieved from reference TRBV5-4 and TRBJ2-3, is ETGVTQSPTHLIKTRGQQVTLRCSSQSGHNTVSWYQQALGQGPQFIFQYYREEENGRGNFPPRFSGLQFPNYSSELNVNALELDDSALYLCASSLEGQGMTDTQYFGPGTRLTVL.

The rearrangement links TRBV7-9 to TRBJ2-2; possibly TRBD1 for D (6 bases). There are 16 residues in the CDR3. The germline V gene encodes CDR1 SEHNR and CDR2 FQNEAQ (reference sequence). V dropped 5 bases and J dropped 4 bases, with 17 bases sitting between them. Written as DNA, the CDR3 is TGTGCCAGCAGCGAAGGGGGTGGTTTTGGCACCGGGGAGCTGTTTTTT. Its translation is CASSEGGGFGTGELFF.

CDR3 coding DNA: TGTGCCAGCAGCGTAGATCATAGCTCTGGAAACACCATATATTTT. It yields the protein CASSVDHSSGNTIYF. The J gene is TRBJ1-3, the V gene TRBV9, with D unclear. V was trimmed by 0 bases and J by 0 bases, leaving 7 bases between them. The CDR3 totals 15 residues. Germline loops: CDR1 SGDLS, CDR2 YYNGEE. The variable domain in full, completed from reference TRBV9 and TRBJ1-3, reads DSGVTQTPKHLITATGQRVTLRCSPRSGDLSVYWYQQSLDQGLQFLIQYYNGEERAKGNILERFSAQQFPDLHSELNLSSLELGDSALYFCASSVDHSSGNTIYFGEGSWLTVV.

This CDR3 is CASSVTSQSYNEQFF. CDR3 nucleotides: TGTGCCAGCAGTGTTACTAGCCAGAGCTACAATGAGCAGTTCTTC. This chain uses TRBV2 with TRBJ2-1; D perhaps matches TRBD2 (6 bases). CDR1 is SNHLY, CDR2 FYNNEI, per germline. Trimming left V 4 bases short and J 3 bases short, with 13 bases between. This CDR3 contains 15 residues.

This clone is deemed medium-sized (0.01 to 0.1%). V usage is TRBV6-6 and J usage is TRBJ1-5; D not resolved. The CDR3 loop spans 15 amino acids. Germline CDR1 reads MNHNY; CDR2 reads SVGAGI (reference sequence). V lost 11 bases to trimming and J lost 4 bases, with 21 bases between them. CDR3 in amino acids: CASVAEGSRNQPQHF. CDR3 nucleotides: TGTGCCTCTGTCGCCGAGGGATCTAGGAATCAGCCCCAGCATTTT.

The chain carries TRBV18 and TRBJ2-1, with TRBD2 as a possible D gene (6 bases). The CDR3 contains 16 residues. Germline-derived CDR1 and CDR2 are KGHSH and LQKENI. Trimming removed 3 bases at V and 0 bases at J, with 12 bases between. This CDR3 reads CASSPRLESSYNEQFF. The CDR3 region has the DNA TGTGCCAGCTCACCTAGACTAGAAAGCTCCTACAATGAGCAGTTCTTC.

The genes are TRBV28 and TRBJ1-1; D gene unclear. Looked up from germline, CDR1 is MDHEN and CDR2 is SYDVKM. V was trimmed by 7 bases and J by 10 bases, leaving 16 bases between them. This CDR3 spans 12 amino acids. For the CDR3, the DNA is TGTGCCAGCACCTCCGGCGGGCAAGGAGCTTTCTTT. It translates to CASTSGGQGAFF.

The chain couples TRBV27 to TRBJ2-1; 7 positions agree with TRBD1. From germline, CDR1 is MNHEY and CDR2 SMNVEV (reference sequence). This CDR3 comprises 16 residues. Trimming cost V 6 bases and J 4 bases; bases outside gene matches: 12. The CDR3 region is CASRLITGTAYNEQFF. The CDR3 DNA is TGTGCCAGCAGACTCATTACCGGGACAGCGTACAATGAGCAGTTCTTC.

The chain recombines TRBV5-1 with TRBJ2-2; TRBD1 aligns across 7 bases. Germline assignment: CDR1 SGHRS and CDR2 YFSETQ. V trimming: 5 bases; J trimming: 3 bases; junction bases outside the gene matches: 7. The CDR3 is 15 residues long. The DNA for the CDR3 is TGCGCCAGCAGATCCGGGCAGGGGGACACCGGGGAGCTGTTTTTT. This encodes CASRSGQGDTGELFF. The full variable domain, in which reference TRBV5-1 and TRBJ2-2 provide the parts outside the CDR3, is KAGVTQTPRYLIKTRGQQVTLSCSPISGHRSVSWYQQTPGQGLQFLFEYFSETQRNKGNFPGRFSGRQFSNSRSEMNVSTLELGDSALYLCASRSGQGDTGELFFGEGSRLTVL.

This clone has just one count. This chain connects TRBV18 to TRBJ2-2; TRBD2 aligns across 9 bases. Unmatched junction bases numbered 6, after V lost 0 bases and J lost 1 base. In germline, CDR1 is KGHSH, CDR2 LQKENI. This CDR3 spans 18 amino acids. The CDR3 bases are TGTGCCAGCTCACCACCCCGGACTAGCGCCCGGAACACCGGGGAGCTGTTTTTT. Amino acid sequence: CASSPPRTSARNTGELFF.

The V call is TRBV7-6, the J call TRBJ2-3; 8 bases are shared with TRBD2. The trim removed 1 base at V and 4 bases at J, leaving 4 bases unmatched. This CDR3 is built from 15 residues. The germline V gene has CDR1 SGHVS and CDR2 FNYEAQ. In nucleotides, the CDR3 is TGTGCCAGCAGCTTAGGAAGCGGGAGCGCAGATACGCAGTATTTT. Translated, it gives CASSLGSGSADTQYF.

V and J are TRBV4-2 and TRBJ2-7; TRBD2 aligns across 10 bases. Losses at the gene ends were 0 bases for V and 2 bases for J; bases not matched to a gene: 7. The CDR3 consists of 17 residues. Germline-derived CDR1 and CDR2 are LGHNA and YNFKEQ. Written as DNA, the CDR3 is TGTGCCAGCAGCCAAGATCGATCTAGCGGGGGAGCCTACGAGCAGTACTTC. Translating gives CASSQDRSSGGAYEQYF.

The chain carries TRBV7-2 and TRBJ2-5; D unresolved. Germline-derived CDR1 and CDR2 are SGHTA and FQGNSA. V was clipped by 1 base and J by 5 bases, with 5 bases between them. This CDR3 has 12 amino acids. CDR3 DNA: TGTGCCAGCAGCTTAGATCGGGAGACCCAGTACTTC. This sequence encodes CASSLDRETQYF.

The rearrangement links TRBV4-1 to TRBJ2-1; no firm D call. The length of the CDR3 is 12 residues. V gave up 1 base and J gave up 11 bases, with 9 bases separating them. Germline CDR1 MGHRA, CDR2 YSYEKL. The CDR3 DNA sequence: TGCGCCAGCAGCCAAGTCCCAGGCAAGCAGTTCTTC. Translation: CASSQVPGKQFF.

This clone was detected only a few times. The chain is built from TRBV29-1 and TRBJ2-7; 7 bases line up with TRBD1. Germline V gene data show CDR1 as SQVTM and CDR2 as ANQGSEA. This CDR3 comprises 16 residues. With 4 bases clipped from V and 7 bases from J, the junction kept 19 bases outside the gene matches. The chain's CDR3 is CSVVGTEADGLREQYF. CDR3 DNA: TGCAGCGTTGTCGGGACAGAGGCCGATGGACTGCGGGAGCAGTACTTC.

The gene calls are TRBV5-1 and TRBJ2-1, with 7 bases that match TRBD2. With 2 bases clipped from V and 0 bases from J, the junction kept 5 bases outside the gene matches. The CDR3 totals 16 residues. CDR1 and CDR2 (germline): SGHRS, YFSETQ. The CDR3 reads CASSLGLVLSYNEQFF. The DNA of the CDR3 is TGCGCCAGCAGCTTAGGACTAGTCCTCTCCTACAATGAGCAGTTCTTC.

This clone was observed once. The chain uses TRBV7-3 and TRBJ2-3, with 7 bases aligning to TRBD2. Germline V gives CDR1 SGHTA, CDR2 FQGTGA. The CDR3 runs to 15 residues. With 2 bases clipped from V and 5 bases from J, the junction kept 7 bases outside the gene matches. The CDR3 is CASSLGGGRGDTQYF. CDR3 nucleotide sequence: TGTGCCAGCAGCTTAGGGGGAGGGCGGGGAGATACGCAGTATTTT.

As DNA, the CDR3 is TGTGCCAGCAGCGGGACAGGGCAGGGCTACGAGCAGTACTTC. Protein: CASSGTGQGYEQYF. This chain connects TRBV7-6 to TRBJ2-7, with 9 bases aligning to TRBD1. V lost 5 bases and J lost 3; bases outside the gene matches: 5. The CDR3 has 14 residues. The germline CDR1 and CDR2 sequences are SGHVS and FNYEAQ. The full variable domain, in which reference TRBV7-6 and TRBJ2-7 provide the parts outside the CDR3, is GAGVSQSPRYKVTKRGQDVALRCDPISGHVSLYWYRQALGQGPEFLTYFNYEAQQDKSGLPNDRFSAERPEGSISTLTIQRTEQRDSAMYRCASSGTGQGYEQYFGPGTRLTVT.

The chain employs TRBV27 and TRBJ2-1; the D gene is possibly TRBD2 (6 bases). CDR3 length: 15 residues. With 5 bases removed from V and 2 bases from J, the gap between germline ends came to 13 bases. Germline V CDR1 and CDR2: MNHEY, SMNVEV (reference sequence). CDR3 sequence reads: CASSISGSAYNEQFF. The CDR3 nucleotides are TGTGCCAGCAGTATAAGCGGGTCAGCCTACAATGAGCAGTTCTTC.

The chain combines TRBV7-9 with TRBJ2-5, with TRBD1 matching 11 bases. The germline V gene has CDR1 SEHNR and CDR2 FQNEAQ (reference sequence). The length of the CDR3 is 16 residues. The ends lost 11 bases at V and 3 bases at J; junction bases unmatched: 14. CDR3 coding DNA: TGTGCCTCCCAAGTCGGGACAGGGGGATCGGAAGAGACCCAGTACTTC. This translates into CASQVGTGGSEETQYF.

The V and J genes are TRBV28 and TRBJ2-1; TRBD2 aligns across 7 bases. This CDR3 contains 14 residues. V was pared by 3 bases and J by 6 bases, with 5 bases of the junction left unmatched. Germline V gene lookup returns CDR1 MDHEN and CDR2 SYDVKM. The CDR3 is CASSLGGSPNEQFF. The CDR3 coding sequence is TGTGCCAGCAGTTTGGGGGGGAGCCCCAATGAGCAGTTCTTC.

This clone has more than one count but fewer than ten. This chain's CDR3 is CAWRPSGKYNEQFF. The CDR3 coding sequence is TGTGCCTGGAGGCCCAGCGGGAAATACAATGAGCAGTTCTTC. The chain recombines TRBV30 with TRBJ2-1, with TRBD2 identical over 7 bases. This CDR3 region has 14 residues. In germline, CDR1 is GTSNPN, CDR2 SVGIG (reference sequence). V dropped 3 bases and J dropped 4; count of bases not matched to a gene: 6.

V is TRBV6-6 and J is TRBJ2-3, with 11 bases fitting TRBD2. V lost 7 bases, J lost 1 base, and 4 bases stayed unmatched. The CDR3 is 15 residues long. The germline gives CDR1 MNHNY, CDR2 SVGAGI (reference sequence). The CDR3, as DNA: TGTGCCAGCAATCGACTAGCGGGACGCACAGATACGCAGTATTTT. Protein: CASNRLAGRTDTQYF.